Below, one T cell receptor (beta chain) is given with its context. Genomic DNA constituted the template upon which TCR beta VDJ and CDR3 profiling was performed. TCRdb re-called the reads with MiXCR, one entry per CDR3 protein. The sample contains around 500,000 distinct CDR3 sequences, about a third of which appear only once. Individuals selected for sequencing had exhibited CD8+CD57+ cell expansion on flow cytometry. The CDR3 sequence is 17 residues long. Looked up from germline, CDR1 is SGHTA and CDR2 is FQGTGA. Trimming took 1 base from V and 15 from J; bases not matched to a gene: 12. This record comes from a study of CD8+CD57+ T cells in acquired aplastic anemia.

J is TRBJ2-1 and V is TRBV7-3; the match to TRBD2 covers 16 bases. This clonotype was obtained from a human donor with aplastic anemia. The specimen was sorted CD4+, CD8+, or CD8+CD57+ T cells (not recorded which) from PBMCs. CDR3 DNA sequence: TGTGCCAGCAGCTTAATTGAAGGTGGGACTAGCGGGAGGGAAGTGTTCTTC. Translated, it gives CASSLIEGGTSGREVFF.